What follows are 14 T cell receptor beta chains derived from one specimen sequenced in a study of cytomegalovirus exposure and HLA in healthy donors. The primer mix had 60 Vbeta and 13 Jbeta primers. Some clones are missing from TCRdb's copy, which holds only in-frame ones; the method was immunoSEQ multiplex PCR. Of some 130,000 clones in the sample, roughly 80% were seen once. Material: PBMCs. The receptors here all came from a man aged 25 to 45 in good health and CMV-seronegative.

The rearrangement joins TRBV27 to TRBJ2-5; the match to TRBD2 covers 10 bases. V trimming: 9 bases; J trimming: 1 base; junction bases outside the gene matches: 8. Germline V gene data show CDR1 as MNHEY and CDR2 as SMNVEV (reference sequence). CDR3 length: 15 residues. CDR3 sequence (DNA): TGTGCCAGTTTGGGGCGGACTAGCGGCCAAGAGACCCAGTACTTC. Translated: CASLGRTSGQETQYF.

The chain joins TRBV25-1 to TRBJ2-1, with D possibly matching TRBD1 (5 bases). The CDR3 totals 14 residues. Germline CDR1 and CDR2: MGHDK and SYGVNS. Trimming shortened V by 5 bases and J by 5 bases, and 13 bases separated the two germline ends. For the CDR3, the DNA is TGTGCCAGCAGTCGGGCAGGGATCCACAATGAGCAGTTCTTC. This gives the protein CASSRAGIHNEQFF. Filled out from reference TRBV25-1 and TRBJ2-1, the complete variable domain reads EADIYQTPRYLVIGTGKKITLECSQTMGHDKMYWYQQDPGMELHLIHYSYGVNSTEKGDLSSESTVSRIRTEHFPLTLESARPSHTSQYLCASSRAGIHNEQFFGPGTRLTVL.

For the CDR3, the DNA is TGTGCCAGCAGTTACTTCGGGACAGGGCCGAACACTGAAGCTTTCTTT. Its protein product is CASSYFGTGPNTEAFF. The chain combines TRBV6-5 with TRBJ1-1; 9 bases agree with TRBD1. J lost 1 base, V lost 1 base, and 4 bases had no gene match. The CDR3 contains 16 residues. CDR1 MNHEY and CDR2 SVGAGI come from the germline V gene.

In nucleotides, the CDR3 is TGTGCCTGGAGTGGGTCAGGAACTCGTGGCGAGCAGTACTTC. The encoded protein is CAWSGSGTRGEQYF. V gene TRBV30 combines with J gene TRBJ2-7; D remains ambiguous. The germline CDR1 and CDR2 sequences are GTSNPN and SVGIG (reference sequence). CDR3 size: 14 residues. V shed 1 base and J shed 6 bases, with 16 bases lying between them.

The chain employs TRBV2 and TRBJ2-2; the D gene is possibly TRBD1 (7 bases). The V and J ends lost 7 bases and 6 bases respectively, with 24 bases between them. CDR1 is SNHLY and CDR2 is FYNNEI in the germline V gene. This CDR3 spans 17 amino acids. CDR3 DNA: TGTGCCAGCAAACGGTTCGGGAGACAGGGAAATCCCGGGGAGCTGTTTTTT. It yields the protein CASKRFGRQGNPGELFF. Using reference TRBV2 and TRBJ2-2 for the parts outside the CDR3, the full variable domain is EPEVTQTPSHQVTQMGQEVILRCVPISNHLYFYWYRQILGQKVEFLVSFYNNEISEKSEIFDDQFSVERPDGSNFTLKIRSTKLEDSAMYFCASKRFGRQGNPGELFFGEGSRLTVL.

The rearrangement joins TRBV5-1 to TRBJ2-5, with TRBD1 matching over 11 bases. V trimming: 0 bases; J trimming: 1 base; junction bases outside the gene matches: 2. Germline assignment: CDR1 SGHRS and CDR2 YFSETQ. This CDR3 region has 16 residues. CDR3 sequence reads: CASSLGGTGGQETQYF. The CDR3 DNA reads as TGCGCCAGCAGCTTGGGAGGGACAGGGGGCCAAGAGACCCAGTACTTC.

CDR3: CASSIWDKAPLTGQPQHF. The CDR3 nucleotides are TGTGCCAGTAGTATATGGGACAAAGCCCCTCTAACCGGTCAGCCCCAGCATTTT. The chain has TRBV19 and TRBJ1-5, with a possible D match to TRBD1 (6 bases). V lost 2 bases to trimming and J lost 6 bases, with 23 bases between them. Germline CDR1 reads LNHDA; CDR2 reads SQIVND (reference sequence). The CDR3 loop spans 18 amino acids.

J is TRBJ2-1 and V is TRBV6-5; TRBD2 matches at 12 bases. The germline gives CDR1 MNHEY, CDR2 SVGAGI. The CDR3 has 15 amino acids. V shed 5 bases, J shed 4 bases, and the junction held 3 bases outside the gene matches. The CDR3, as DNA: TGTGCCAGCAGTACCGGACTAGCGGGGTACAATGAGCAGTTCTTC. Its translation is CASSTGLAGYNEQFF.

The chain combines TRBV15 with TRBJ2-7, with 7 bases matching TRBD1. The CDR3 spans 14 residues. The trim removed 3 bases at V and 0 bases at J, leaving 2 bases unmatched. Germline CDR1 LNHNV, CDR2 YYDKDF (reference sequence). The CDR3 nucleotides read TGTGCCACCAGCAGGAGGACAGGCTCCTACGAGCAGTACTTC. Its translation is CATSRRTGSYEQYF.

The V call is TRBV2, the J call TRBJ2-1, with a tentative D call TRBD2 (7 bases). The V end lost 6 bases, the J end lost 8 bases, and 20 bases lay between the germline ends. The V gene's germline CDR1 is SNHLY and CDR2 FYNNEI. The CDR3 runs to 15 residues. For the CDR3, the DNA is TGTGCCAGCAGCCCTCGGTCCGGCGGGGGCGATGAGCAGTTCTTC. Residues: CASSPRSGGGDEQFF.

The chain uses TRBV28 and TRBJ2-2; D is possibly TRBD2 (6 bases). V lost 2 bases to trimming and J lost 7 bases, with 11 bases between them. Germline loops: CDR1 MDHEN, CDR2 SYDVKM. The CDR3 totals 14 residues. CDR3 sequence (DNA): TGTGCCAGCAGTTTAGGGGGACTGGGCGGGGAGCTGTTTTTT. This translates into CASSLGGLGGELFF.

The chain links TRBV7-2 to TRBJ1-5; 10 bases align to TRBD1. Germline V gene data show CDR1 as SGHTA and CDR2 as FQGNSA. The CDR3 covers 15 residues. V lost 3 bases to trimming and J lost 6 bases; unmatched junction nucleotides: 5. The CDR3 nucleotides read TGTGCCAGCAGCTTTGGACAGGGGGGGGCTCAGCCCCAGCATTTT. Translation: CASSFGQGGAQPQHF. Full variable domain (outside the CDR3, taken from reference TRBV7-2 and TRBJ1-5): GAGVSQSPSNKVTEKGKDVELRCDPISGHTALYWYRQSLGQGLEFLIYFQGNSAPDKSGLPSDRFSAERTGGSVSTLTIQRTQQEDSAVYLCASSFGQGGAQPQHFGDGTRLSIL.

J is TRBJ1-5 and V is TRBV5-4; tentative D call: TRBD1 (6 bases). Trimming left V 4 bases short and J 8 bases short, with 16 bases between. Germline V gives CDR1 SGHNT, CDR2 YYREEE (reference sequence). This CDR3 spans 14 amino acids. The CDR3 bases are TGTGCCAGCAGCCCAGACAGGAATGAAAAGCCCCAGCATTTT. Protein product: CASSPDRNEKPQHF. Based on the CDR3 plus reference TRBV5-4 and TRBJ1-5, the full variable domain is ETGVTQSPTHLIKTRGQQVTLRCSSQSGHNTVSWYQQALGQGPQFIFQYYREEENGRGNFPPRFSGLQFPNYSSELNVNALELDDSALYLCASSPDRNEKPQHFGDGTRLSIL.

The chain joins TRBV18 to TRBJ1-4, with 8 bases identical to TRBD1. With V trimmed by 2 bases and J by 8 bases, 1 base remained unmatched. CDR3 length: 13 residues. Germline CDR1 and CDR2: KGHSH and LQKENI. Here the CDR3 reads CASSPGQGEKLFF. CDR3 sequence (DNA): TGTGCCAGCTCACCAGGACAGGGCGAAAAACTGTTTTTT.